Sequencing of this TCR beta chain was carried out in a study of blood T cell repertoires in COVID-19. How the authors handled the data: The assay estimated nucleated cells by amplifying reference gene primers. Using immunoSEQ multiplex PCR, the repertoire was profiled, and TCRdb retains in-frame clones only, with some absent. V and J calls and clone size are as listed in that table; D and trimming were resolved from the DNA. The table lists approximately 350,000 clones, about 88% of them singletons, with under 3% in the top ten. Germline V gene lookup returns CDR1 MDHEN and CDR2 SYDVKM. The CDR3 has 14 residues. V lost 5 bases to trimming and J lost 2 bases, with 13 bases between them.

The chain links TRBV28 to TRBJ2-7; maybe TRBD2 (5 bases). The sample was PBMCs or T cells enriched from blood (not recorded which). The TCR originated in a woman between 25 and 40 years old who had recovered from COVID-19. Here the CDR3 DNA reads TGTGCCAGCAGTCCGCGGACTGGAGCCTACGAGCAGTACTTC. Amino acid sequence: CASSPRTGAYEQYF.